The clone carrying this T cell receptor (beta chain) was recorded at least ten times. What was amplified from RNA transcripts were TCR beta CDR3 regions. RT-PCR in the first round (using the HTBI primer set) targeted the TCR CDR3. TCRdb processed the multiplex PCR reads anew with MiXCR; each CDR3 protein has one entry. This table holds 500,000 to 600,000 distinct CDR3 sequences, 16% found once. The record originates from a study of T cells in Graves' hyperthyroidism and ophthalmopathy. Calling Graves' hyperthyroidism stable meant ophthalmopathy did not progress within 18 months. Hyperthyroidism in the patients, aged 18 to 65, was newly diagnosed and under 2 months in duration. Sequenced sample: blood. The source is a woman aged 18 to 35 with Graves' hyperthyroidism.

CDR3 bases: TGTGCCAGCAGTGCCGGGACACAGTCTTGGGGCTACACCTTC. Protein product: CASSAGTQSWGYTF. The genes are TRBV6-1 and TRBJ1-2, with D tentatively TRBD1 (6 bases). This CDR3 has 14 residues. Trimming shortened V by 4 bases and J by 8 bases, and 17 bases separated the two germline ends. Germline values: CDR1 MNHNS, CDR2 SASEGT.